This passage covers 8 T cell receptor beta chains from one sample sequenced in a study of blood T cell repertoires in COVID-19. Sequencing was performed with immunoSEQ multiplex PCR; in TCRdb, only in-frame clones are kept and a portion is missing. The repertoire includes about 190,000 clones, around 73% of them detected once, and about 18% sits in the top ten. The sequenced material came from PBMCs or T cells enriched from blood (not recorded which). These receptors came from a woman aged 45 to 65 who had recovered from COVID-19.

The V gene is TRBV28, the J gene TRBJ1-1; the D gene is possibly TRBD1 (6 bases). Deletions cut 6 bases from V and 8 bases from J, with 13 bases between. Germline assignment: CDR1 MDHEN and CDR2 SYDVKM. CDR3 length: 12 amino acids. CDR3 protein: CASRTPTGEAFF. The CDR3 DNA is TGTGCCAGCAGGACTCCTACAGGGGAAGCTTTCTTT. Based on the CDR3 plus reference TRBV28 and TRBJ1-1, the full variable domain is DVKVTQSSRYLVKRTGEKVFLECVQDMDHENMFWYRQDPGLGLRLIYFSYDVKMKEKGDIPEGYSVSREKKERFSLILESASTNQTSMYLCASRTPTGEAFFGQGTRLTVV.

The chain has TRBV7-8 and TRBJ1-5; unclear D gene. Germline CDR1 reads SGHVS; CDR2 reads FQNEAQ. Trimming stripped 4 bases from V and 3 bases from J, with 13 bases between. There are 15 residues in the CDR3. The CDR3 sequence: CASSSNSLTNQPQHF. The CDR3, as DNA: TGTGCCAGCAGCTCGAACTCACTTACCAATCAGCCCCAGCATTTT.

The chain employs TRBV4-2 and TRBJ1-2; 9 nucleotides line up with TRBD1. Germline V gives CDR1 LGHNA, CDR2 YNFKEQ. The CDR3 is 17 amino acids. With V trimmed by 0 bases and J by 2 bases, 7 bases remained unmatched. The CDR3 DNA sequence: TGTGCCAGCAGCCAAGAACCTCCAGGACAGGGGAACTATGGCTACACCTTC. Translating gives CASSQEPPGQGNYGYTF.

The V and J genes are TRBV9 and TRBJ2-5; D not certain. Germline loops: CDR1 SGDLS, CDR2 YYNGEE. The CDR3 has 12 residues. V lost 7 bases to trimming and J lost 5 bases, with 12 bases between them. The CDR3 loop is CASSSGGETQYF. DNA of the CDR3: TGTGCCAGCTCCTCTGGCGGCGAGACCCAGTACTTC. The whole variable domain, remainder taken from reference TRBV9 and TRBJ2-5, is DSGVTQTPKHLITATGQRVTLRCSPRSGDLSVYWYQQSLDQGLQFLIQYYNGEERAKGNILERFSAQQFPDLHSELNLSSLELGDSALYFCASSSGGETQYFGPGTRLLVL.

The chain combines TRBV30 with TRBJ2-4, with D possibly TRBD1 on 6 matching bases. This CDR3 contains 14 residues. Germline loops: CDR1 GTSNPN, CDR2 SVGIG (reference sequence). V was trimmed by 0 bases and J by 3 bases, leaving 9 bases between them. In DNA, the CDR3 is TGTGCCTGGAGTGTACAGGGAGTCAAAAACATTCAGTACTTC. Protein sequence: CAWSVQGVKNIQYF.

V is TRBV29-1 and J is TRBJ1-5; D is undetermined. This CDR3 region has 13 residues. Per germline, CDR1 SQVTM and CDR2 ANQGSEA. Between the trimmed V and J ends, which lost 4 bases and 1 base, there was a span of 8 bases. The CDR3 bases are TGCAGCGTTGTTAGTAACAGCAATCAGCCCCAGCATTTT. It translates to CSVVSNSNQPQHF.

A single count supports this clone. The V call is TRBV9, the J call TRBJ1-3, with D possibly being TRBD1 (5 bases). The CDR3 extends over 16 amino acids. Germline CDR1 and CDR2: SGDLS and YYNGEE. Deletions cut 0 bases from V and 6 bases from J, with 16 bases between. The CDR3 is CASSVGFLDKLNTIYF. CDR3 bases: TGTGCCAGCAGCGTAGGGTTTTTGGACAAACTAAACACCATATATTTT.

This clone was recorded only once. The chain links TRBV23-1 to TRBJ1-4; possible D gene TRBD1, 5 bases. TRBV23-1 is designated an ORF whose function remains uncertain. The V end was cut by 3 bases, the J end by 7 bases, with 15 bases between. The CDR3 spans 15 residues. The CDR3 DNA reads as TGCGCCAGCAGTCACACAGGACCCTTGGGTGAAAAACTGTTTTTT. Translated, it gives CASSHTGPLGEKLFF.